This T cell receptor (beta chain) was identified in a study of regulatory T cells in long-lasting Graves disease. Study-wide results and limits: Segments TRBV28, TRBJ1-2 and TRBJ2-5 showed preferential usage in persistent disease. It was possible that the small sample size reduced accuracy.

Building the TCR beta libraries relied on iRepertoire HTBI primers, and CDR3 regions underwent Arm-PCR. TCRdb reprocessed the multiplex PCR reads via MiXCR and lists one record per CDR3 protein. The table has fewer than 550,000 distinct CDR3 sequences, about 17% seen once. Time point defined: newly diagnosed GD, antithyroid drugs for less than 3 months. Scientists built the TCR library using RNA that was extracted from PBMCs. Many counts were recorded for this clonotype. Antigen: not known. The germline V gene has CDR1 MDHEN and CDR2 SYDVKM. V was pared by 7 bases and J by 4 bases, with 17 bases between. The CDR3 is 14 residues long. In addition, the sample was reused for a study of T cells in Graves' hyperthyroidism and ophthalmopathy. That paper adds: Ophthalmopathy stood apart from stable hyperthyroidism in a 13 V-J model. Model-based prediction identified ophthalmopathy a median roughly 5.9 months prior to its onset.

The origin of this receptor is a woman aged 18-29 years with Graves disease. Sample: peripheral blood mononuclear cells (PBMCs), taken at new diagnosis, from a patient treated with antithyroid drugs. The chain has TRBV28 and TRBJ2-7, with D maybe TRBD1 (5 bases). This chain's CDR3 is CASTTWVGRYEQYF. The CDR3 DNA reads TGTGCCAGCACCACTTGGGTGGGGCGTTACGAGCAGTACTTC. Full variable domain (remainder filled in from reference TRBV28 and TRBJ2-7): DVKVTQSSRYLVKRTGEKVFLECVQDMDHENMFWYRQDPGLGLRLIYFSYDVKMKEKGDIPEGYSVSREKKERFSLILESASTNQTSMYLCASTTWVGRYEQYFGPGTRLTVT.